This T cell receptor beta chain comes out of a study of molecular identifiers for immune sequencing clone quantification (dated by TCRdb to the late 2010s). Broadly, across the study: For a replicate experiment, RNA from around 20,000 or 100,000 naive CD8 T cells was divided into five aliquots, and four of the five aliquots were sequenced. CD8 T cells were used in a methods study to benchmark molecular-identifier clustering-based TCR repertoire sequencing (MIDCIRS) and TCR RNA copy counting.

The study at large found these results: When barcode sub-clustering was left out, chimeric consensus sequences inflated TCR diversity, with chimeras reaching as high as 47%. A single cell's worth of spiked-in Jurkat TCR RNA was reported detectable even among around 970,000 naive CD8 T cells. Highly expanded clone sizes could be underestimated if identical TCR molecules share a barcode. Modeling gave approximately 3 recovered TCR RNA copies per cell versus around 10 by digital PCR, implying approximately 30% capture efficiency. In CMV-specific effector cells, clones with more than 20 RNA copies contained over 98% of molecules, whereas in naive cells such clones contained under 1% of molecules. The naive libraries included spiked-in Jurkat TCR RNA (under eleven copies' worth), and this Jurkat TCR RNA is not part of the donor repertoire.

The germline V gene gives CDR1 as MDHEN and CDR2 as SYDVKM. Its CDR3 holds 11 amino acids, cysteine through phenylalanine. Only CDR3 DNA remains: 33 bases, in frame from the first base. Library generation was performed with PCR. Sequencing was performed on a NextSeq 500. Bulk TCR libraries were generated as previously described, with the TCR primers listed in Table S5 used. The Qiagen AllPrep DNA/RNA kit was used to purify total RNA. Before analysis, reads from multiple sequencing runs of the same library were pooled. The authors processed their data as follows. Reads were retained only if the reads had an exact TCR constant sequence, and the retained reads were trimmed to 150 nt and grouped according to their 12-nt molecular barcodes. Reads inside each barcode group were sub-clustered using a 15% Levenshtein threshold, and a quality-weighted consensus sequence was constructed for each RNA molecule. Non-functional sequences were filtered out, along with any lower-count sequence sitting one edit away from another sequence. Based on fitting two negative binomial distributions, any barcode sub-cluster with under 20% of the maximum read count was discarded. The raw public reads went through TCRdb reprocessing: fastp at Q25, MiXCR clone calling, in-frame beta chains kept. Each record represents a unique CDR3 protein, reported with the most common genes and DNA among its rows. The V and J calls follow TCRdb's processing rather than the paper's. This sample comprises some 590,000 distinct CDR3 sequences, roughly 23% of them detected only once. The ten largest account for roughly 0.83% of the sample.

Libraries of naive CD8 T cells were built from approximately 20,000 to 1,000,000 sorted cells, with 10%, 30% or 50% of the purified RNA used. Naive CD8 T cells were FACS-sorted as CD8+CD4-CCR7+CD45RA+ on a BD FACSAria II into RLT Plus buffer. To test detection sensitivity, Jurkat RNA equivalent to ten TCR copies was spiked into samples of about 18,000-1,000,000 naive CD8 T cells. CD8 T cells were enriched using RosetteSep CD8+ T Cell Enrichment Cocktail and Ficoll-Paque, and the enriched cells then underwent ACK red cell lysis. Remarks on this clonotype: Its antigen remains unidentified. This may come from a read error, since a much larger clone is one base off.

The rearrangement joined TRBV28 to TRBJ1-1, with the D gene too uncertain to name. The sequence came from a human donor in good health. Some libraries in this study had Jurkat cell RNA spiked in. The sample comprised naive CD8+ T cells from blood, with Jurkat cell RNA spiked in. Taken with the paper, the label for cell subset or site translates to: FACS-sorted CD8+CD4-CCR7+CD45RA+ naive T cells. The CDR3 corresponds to CASSLSQIASF. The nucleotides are TGTGCCAGCAGTTTATCCCAAATAGCTTCCTTT.